The following is a T cell receptor (beta chain) sequence with its context. Its antigen remains undetermined. No qualities accompany the bases; no much larger clone lies one base away. To demonstrate the VDJtools post-analysis software, TCR beta repertoires were profiled from the peripheral blood of more than ten young patients with multiple sclerosis. The multiple sclerosis patients were children and adolescents between roughly 6 and 16 years of age. This sample stems from a study of post-analysis software for immune sequencing data (dated by TCRdb to the mid-2010s). For the study in its entirety: The recorded disease courses included relapsing-remitting, secondary progressive and progressive-relapsing multiple sclerosis, and some patients had no subtype annotation. The patient repertoires were set against approximately 10 previously published healthy control repertoires from donors whose ages ranged from roughly 6 to 25 years. A subset of samples was prepared in parallel using single-end sample barcoding, then pooled and co-amplified after Illumina adapter ligation.

The investigation overall reported the following: When samples were clustered directly using the F measure, samples prepared in the same batch co-clustered strongly, which prompted a batch-effect correction. Multiple sclerosis patients had significantly lower normalized Chao1 diversity than controls, a result that suggests substantial peripheral T-cell clonal expansion. Roughly 5 TRBV segments, including TRBV5-6, TRBV5-1 and TRBV20-1, were significantly more frequent in patients than controls. The multiple sclerosis patient group was slightly younger than the control group.

Receptors were amplified or captured by PCR. Sequenced using an Illumina HiSeq 2500. Unique molecular identifiers were incorporated into TCR beta cDNA libraries to reduce PCR and sequencing biases. Per 1 to 10 million input T cells, approximately 500,000 cDNA molecules were obtained, such that each molecule approximated one T cell. The patient libraries were prepared and sequenced using the same protocol as the earlier healthy control dataset. Within a given batch, samples were prepared together, multiplexed and sequenced on the same HiSeq lane. Concerning the study's data processing: MIGEC was used to process the raw barcoded reads, and molecular identifier groups with only a single read were discarded before consensus assembly and CDR3 extraction. VDJtools was used for post-analysis of the clonotype tables, and diversity was normalized by down-sampling every dataset to the size of the smallest sample. In repertoire overlap clustering, CDR3 amino acid sequences, but not nucleotide sequences, were matched to correct batch-related cross-sample contamination. TCRdb cleaned the public reads at Q25 with fastp, built clones with MiXCR and kept in-frame beta chains. One record per CDR3 amino acid sequence lists the most common genes and DNA. These V and J calls rely on TCRdb rather than the paper's analysis. The sample has about 190,000 distinct CDR3 sequences on record, 29% of them singletons. The ten largest clones capture 3% to 3.5% of the sample.

Deletion took 0 bases off V and 4 bases off J, with a span of 4 bases between the germline ends. The CDR3 runs 12 residues from the cysteine to the phenylalanine. Just the 36-base CDR3 DNA is kept, in frame starting at base 1. Sequences SGHKS (CDR1) and YYEKEE (CDR2) are obtained from the germline V gene (reference sequence). Source material: blood. The V and J genes are TRBV5-5 and TRBJ1-1, with no reliable assignment of the D segment. The receptor was isolated from a girl under 18 with multiple sclerosis. The DNA sequence reads TGTGCCAGCAGCTTGGGGATCACTGAAGCTTTCTTT. It is translated as CASSLGITEAFF.